The rows below give T cell receptor beta chains drawn from one sample of a study of cytomegalovirus exposure and HLA in healthy donors. Some clones are missing from TCRdb's copy, which holds only in-frame ones; the method was immunoSEQ multiplex PCR. The table shows about 200,000 clones, with about 81% occurring only once. The sample comprised PBMCs. The source is a woman in her 30s in good health and CMV-seronegative. Both conserved end residues are part of each CDR3. A D gene is named only where the DNA matches it firmly. Clone sizes are given selectively: once, few, many, or a class where the clone is expanded.

j_call	d_call	v_call	clone_size	cdr3_aa	cdr3_nt
TRBJ2-7	-	TRBV5-1	few	CASSLGTDPSYEQYF	TGCGCCAGCAGCTTGGGGACAGACCCTTCCTACGAGCAGTACTTC
TRBJ1-2	TRBD1	TRBV6-1	once	CASSDRDRGGYGYTF	TGTGCCAGCAGTGACCGGGACAGGGGCGGCTATGGCTACACCTTC
TRBJ1-5	-	TRBV30	few	CAWSVQGWSNQPQHF	TGTGCCTGGAGTGTACAGGGATGGAGCAATCAGCCCCAGCATTTT
TRBJ2-7	TRBD2	TRBV18	-	CASSPEGLAGGYEQYF	TGTGCCAGCTCACCCGAGGGACTAGCGGGAGGCTACGAGCAGTACTTC
TRBJ2-7	TRBD2	TRBV30	-	CAWSPVGLSGRKEQYF	TGTGCCTGGAGTCCCGTGGGCCTTAGCGGGAGGAAGGAACAGTACTTC
TRBJ2-7	-	TRBV6-1	once	CASSDLIGEQYF	TGTGCCAGCAGTGATCTCATCGGCGAGCAGTACTTC
TRBJ2-1	-	TRBV5-1	-	CASSLVGQPSSYNEQFF	TGCGCCAGCAGCTTAGTGGGGCAGCCGAGCTCCTACAATGAGCAGTTCTTC
TRBJ2-7	-	TRBV14	-	CASSRTDWGEQYF	TGTGCCAGCAGCCGGACAGACTGGGGTGAGCAGTACTTC
TRBJ1-1	TRBD1	TRBV5-6	-	CASSLFRQGEAFF	TGTGCCAGCAGCTTGTTTAGACAGGGTGAAGCTTTCTTT
TRBJ1-1	TRBD1	TRBV30	-	CAWRLTGGLRTEAFF	TGTGCCTGGAGACTTACAGGGGGACTGCGCACTGAAGCTTTCTTT
TRBJ2-7	-	TRBV10-2	-	CASSEWQAYEQYF	TGCGCCAGCAGTGAGTGGCAGGCCTACGAGCAGTACTTC
TRBJ2-7	TRBD2	TRBV6-1	-	CASSERAGGDF	TGTGCCAGCAGTGAACGGGCGGGAGGGGACTTC
TRBJ1-2	-	TRBV6-4	-	CASSDSASSPYGYTF	TGTGCCAGCAGTGACTCGGCTTCTTCCCCCTATGGCTACACCTTC
TRBJ1-1	-	TRBV5-4	-	CASSLGGVVEAFF	TGTGCCAGCAGCTTGGGGGGGGTAGTTGAAGCTTTCTTT
TRBJ1-2	-	TRBV2	few	CASSRDSSGYTF	TGTGCCAGCAGCAGAGACAGCTCAGGCTACACCTTC
TRBJ2-1	-	TRBV11-2	-	CASSPGGQINNEQFF	TGTGCCAGCAGCCCCGGCGGCCAGATCAACAATGAGCAGTTCTTC
TRBJ2-1	TRBD1	TRBV5-4	-	CASSFQGAGRFF	TGTGCCAGCAGCTTTCAGGGGGCGGGCAGGTTCTTC
TRBJ2-4	TRBD1	TRBV6-5	few	CASSPGQGRVYF	TGTGCCAGCAGCCCAGGACAGGGTCGAGTGTACTTC
TRBJ2-1	-	TRBV27	-	CASSSRVGIENEQFF	TGTGCCAGCAGCTCCAGGGTGGGCATTGAGAATGAGCAGTTCTTC
TRBJ2-1	-	TRBV23-1	-	CASSQSRELAPRAFSKNEQFF	TGCGCCAGCAGTCAATCGAGGGAGTTAGCCCCCCGGGCGTTCTCAAAAAATGAGCAGTTCTTC
TRBJ2-7	TRBD2	TRBV6-1	-	CASSAYLTSGRTSGGYEQYF	TGTGCCAGCAGTGCATACTTGACTAGCGGGAGGACTTCGGGGGGTTACGAGCAGTACTTC
TRBJ2-7	-	TRBV18	once	CASSPSGSRSYEQYF	TGTGCCAGCTCACCTTCCGGGAGCCGCTCCTACGAGCAGTACTTC
TRBJ2-7	TRBD1	TRBV6-4	few	CASSATGGYEQYF	TGTGCCAGCAGTGCAACAGGGGGTTACGAGCAGTACTTC
TRBJ2-6	-	TRBV6-5	-	CASRSRVSGANVLTF	TGTGCCAGCAGGTCCAGGGTCTCTGGGGCCAACGTCCTGACTTTC
TRBJ1-1	-	TRBV9	few	CASSVDPGRGTEAFF	TGTGCCAGCAGCGTAGATCCAGGGAGGGGCACTGAAGCTTTCTTT
TRBJ2-7	TRBD2	TRBV4-1	-	CASSQDNRAGGSGYEQYF	TGCGCCAGCAGCCAAGATAATCGAGCGGGAGGCAGTGGCTACGAGCAGTACTTC
TRBJ2-3	TRBD1	TRBV9	-	CASSLDRGGDTQYF	TGTGCCAGCAGTTTGGACAGGGGAGGTGATACGCAGTATTTT
TRBJ2-7	TRBD2	TRBV25-1	-	CASSGLAVEQYF	TGTGCCAGCTCGGGACTAGCGGTGGAGCAGTACTTC
TRBJ1-3	-	TRBV9	-	CASKGANSGNTIYF	TGTGCCAGCAAGGGAGCTAACTCTGGAAACACCATATATTTT
TRBJ1-3	TRBD1	TRBV4-2	-	CASSRTQGAENTIYF	TGTGCCAGCAGCCGTACACAGGGGGCGGAAAACACCATATATTTT
TRBJ2-5	-	TRBV11-3	-	CASSRGGETQYF	TGTGCCAGCAGCCGCGGAGGGGAGACCCAGTACTTC
TRBJ2-1	TRBD2	TRBV7-2	many	CASSLDTSGRAYNEQFF	TGTGCCAGCAGCTTAGATACTAGCGGGAGGGCGTACAATGAGCAGTTCTTC
TRBJ1-6	TRBD1	TRBV2	-	CASRFTGGTNSPLHF	TGTGCCAGCAGGTTCACAGGGGGAACTAATTCACCCCTCCACTTT
TRBJ1-5	TRBD1	TRBV27	few	CASRLTGDGLAQPQHF	TGTGCCAGCAGACTTACAGGGGATGGGCTCGCTCAGCCCCAGCATTTT
TRBJ1-5	-	TRBV2	-	CASGGVRGNQPQHF	TGTGCCAGCGGAGGGGTTCGCGGCAATCAGCCCCAGCATTTT
TRBJ1-4	TRBD1	TRBV5-1	-	CASRTGGAVGEKLFF	TGCGCCAGCAGGACAGGGGGCGCGGTGGGCGAAAAACTGTTTTTT
TRBJ2-7	-	TRBV7-9	-	CASSLGLGEESYEQYF	TGTGCCAGCAGCTTAGGTTTAGGGGAAGAGTCCTACGAGCAGTACTTC
TRBJ1-2	-	TRBV29-1	-	CSVEDRTLGNYGYTF	TGCAGCGTTGAAGATAGGACACTGGGAAACTATGGCTACACCTTC
TRBJ2-7	TRBD2	TRBV5-4	-	CASSLASGRLDEQYF	TGTGCCAGCAGCTTGGCTAGCGGGAGATTGGACGAGCAGTACTTC
TRBJ1-2	TRBD1	TRBV5-1	-	CASSFYGQGYGYTF	TGCGCCAGCAGCTTCTATGGACAGGGCTATGGCTACACCTTC
TRBJ1-2	-	TRBV30	few	CAWSVNRRNYGYTF	TGTGCCTGGAGTGTAAACAGGCGTAACTATGGCTACACCTTC
TRBJ1-2	-	TRBV5-4	-	CASSLGLESLYGYTF	TGTGCCAGCAGCTTGGGTCTAGAGAGCCTCTATGGCTACACCTTC
TRBJ2-7	-	TRBV19	-	CASTLSAASSYEQYF	TGTGCCAGTACCCTTTCGGCGGCGAGCTCCTACGAGCAGTACTTC
TRBJ2-3	-	TRBV7-8	-	CASSLVRGHIASTDTQYF	TGTGCCAGCAGCTTAGTCCGTGGTCATATAGCTAGCACAGATACGCAGTATTTT
TRBJ1-2	TRBD1	TRBV9	-	CASSSTTGVRASGYTF	TGTGCCAGCAGCTCCACCACAGGGGTCCGGGCGAGTGGCTACACCTTC
TRBJ1-1	-	TRBV5-1	-	CASSLGPGGDTEAFF	TGCGCCAGCAGCTTGGGTCCGGGAGGGGACACTGAAGCTTTCTTT
TRBJ1-5	-	TRBV14	once	CASSQSYSQPQHF	TGTGCCAGCAGCCAAAGCTATTCTCAGCCCCAGCATTTT
TRBJ1-2	-	TRBV27	-	CASSLDSANYGYTF	TGTGCCAGCAGTTTAGACAGCGCTAACTATGGCTACACCTTC
TRBJ2-1	-	TRBV9	-	CASSVGQGYYNEQFF	TGTGCCAGCAGCGTAGGTCAGGGGTATTACAATGAGCAGTTCTTC
TRBJ1-2	-	TRBV9	-	CASSEEGNWGYTF	TGTGCCAGCAGCGAGGAGGGAAATTGGGGCTACACCTTC
TRBJ2-7	TRBD2	TRBV19	many	CASSTGGTDEQYF	TGTGCCAGTAGTACGGGAGGAACGGACGAGCAGTACTTC
TRBJ2-6	-	TRBV6-1	-	CASSEVWLSGANVLTF	TGTGCCAGCAGTGAAGTGTGGCTGTCTGGGGCCAACGTCCTGACTTTC
TRBJ2-7	TRBD2	TRBV4-1	-	CASSQAGGTYEQYF	TGCGCCAGCAGCCAAGCGGGAGGAACCTACGAGCAGTACTTC